One and the same sample provided the 20 T cell receptor beta chains below, sequenced in a study of monozygotic twins with inflammatory bowel disease (dated by TCRdb to the late 2010s). Library preparation was by 5' RACE. TCRdb records Illumina HiSeq 2500 as the sequencer. TCRdb reprocessed the reads, and each CDR3 protein sequence is entered once, without DNA. This sample's clone table shows some 300,000 distinct CDR3 sequences. About 5% of the sample is held by the ten biggest clonotypes. Sequenced input: blood. Source of these receptors: a human donor with ulcerative colitis or Crohn's disease, or a healthy co-twin of an affected twin (not recorded which).

This chain joins TRBV2 and TRBJ2-7; TCRdb outputs TRBD1, but without DNA this stays unchecked. The CDR3 totals 13 residues. The germline gives CDR1 SNHLY, CDR2 FYNNEI. The chain's CDR3 is CASSHGATYEQYF.

The chain combines TRBV10-3 with TRBJ1-3. Per the germline V gene, CDR1 is ENHRY and CDR2 is SYGVKD. The length of the CDR3 is 14 residues. CDR3: CAISPSGSGNTIYF.

V and J are TRBV29-1 and TRBJ2-1. The CDR3 totals 14 residues. Germline V gene sequence: CDR1 SQVTM, CDR2 ANQGSEA. The CDR3 region is CSVDGGTSYNEQFF.

The chain joins TRBV7-9 to TRBJ2-1; TCRdb calls TRBD2, which cannot be checked without DNA. This CDR3 has 16 residues. Germline CDR1 SEHNR, CDR2 FQNEAQ (reference sequence). The CDR3 protein is CASSLGGLAGRDEQFF. The full variable domain, in which reference TRBV7-9 and TRBJ2-1 provide the parts outside the CDR3, is DTGVSQNPRHKITKRGQNVTFRCDPISEHNRLYWYRQTLGQGPEFLTYFQNEAQLEKSRLLSDRFSAERPKGSFSTLEIQRTEQGDSAMYLCASSLGGLAGRDEQFFGPGTRLTVL.

The chain carries TRBV3-1 and TRBJ2-7; the D gene TCRdb calls, TRBD1, cannot be checked with no DNA. Germline V gene sequence: CDR1 LGHDT, CDR2 YNNKEL (reference sequence). This CDR3 is built from 15 residues. The CDR3 here is CASSPAGTISYEQYF.

This chain links TRBV5-1 with TRBJ2-1; TCRdb selects TRBD2, and the lack of DNA leaves this call unchecked. Germline CDR1 reads SGHRS; CDR2 reads YFSETQ. There are 16 residues in the CDR3. The CDR3 loop reads CASSLTSGWSYNEQFF.

The chain joins TRBV6-2 or TRBV6-3 to TRBJ2-3. CDR1 and CDR2 (germline): MNHEY, SVGEGT. The CDR3 has 13 residues. The chain's CDR3 is CASSYSNILPQYF.

V and J are TRBV7-9 and TRBJ2-1; TCRdb outputs TRBD2, but without DNA this stays unchecked. The CDR3 has 15 residues. Germline loops: CDR1 SEHNR, CDR2 FQNEAQ (reference sequence). Here the CDR3 reads CASSLRGVRYNEQFF.

The chain links TRBV15 to TRBJ2-7. CDR3 length equals 15 residues. Germline V CDR1 and CDR2: LNHNV, YYDKDF (reference sequence). CDR3 region: CATSFPDQASYEQYF.

The V gene is TRBV27, the J gene TRBJ2-1. The germline gives CDR1 MNHEY, CDR2 SMNVEV (reference sequence). The CDR3 is 12 residues long. The CDR3 loop reads CATRNPDNEQFF.

The V and J genes are TRBV9 and TRBJ2-1; TCRdb indicates TRBD1, and absent DNA this call remains unverified. Per germline, CDR1 SGDLS and CDR2 YYNGEE. This CDR3 region has 16 residues. CDR3 region: CASSVRGTEGGNEQFF.

The chain combines TRBV12-3 or TRBV12-4 with TRBJ2-7. The CDR3 contains 14 residues. The CDR3 sequence is CASRLSGRNYEQYF.

The CDR3 loop is CASSIVTGGPGELFF. This chain connects TRBV19 to TRBJ2-2; TCRdb returns TRBD2, unconfirmable since there is no DNA. Germline CDR1 and CDR2: LNHDA and SQIVND (reference sequence). The CDR3 covers 15 residues.

The gene calls are TRBV12-3 or TRBV12-4 and TRBJ1-2; TCRdb selects TRBD1, and the lack of DNA leaves this call unchecked. CDR3 length: 14 amino acids. The CDR3 here is CASSLSQGNYGYTF.

This sequence joins TRBV7-2 and TRBJ1-2. Germline lookup yields CDR1 SGHTA and CDR2 FQGNSA. CDR3 length: 14 amino acids. CDR3 sequence: CASSLMGSGYGYTF.

V and J are TRBV15 and TRBJ1-5. The CDR3 is made up of 15 amino acids. Germline-derived CDR1 and CDR2 are LNHNV and YYDKDF (reference sequence). The CDR3: CATSRDMGWRQPQHF.

The chain carries TRBV7-9 and TRBJ2-1; with no DNA, the TCRdb D assignment of TRBD1 cannot be verified. Looked up from germline, CDR1 is SEHNR and CDR2 is FQNEAQ (reference sequence). CDR3 length: 16 amino acids. The CDR3 protein is CASSWGDRGRFDEQFF.

The V call is TRBV12-3 or TRBV12-4, the J call TRBJ2-3. The CDR3 contains 14 residues. The CDR3 sequence is CASCFGYSTDTQYF.

The chain combines TRBV7-7 with TRBJ2-5; TCRdb's D call, TRBD1, is unchecked because there is no DNA. The CDR3 spans 14 residues. Germline-derived CDR1 and CDR2 are SSHAT and FNYEAQ (reference sequence). CDR3 in amino acids: CASSLITGQETQYF. The variable domain in full, completed from reference TRBV7-7 and TRBJ2-5, reads GAGVSQSPRYKVTKRGQDVTLRCDPISSHATLYWYQQALGQGPEFLTYFNYEAQPDKSGLPSDRFSAERPEGSISTLTIQRTEQRDSAMYRCASSLITGQETQYFGPGTRLLVL.

The gene calls are TRBV7-3 and TRBJ2-3; TCRdb lists TRBD1, though no DNA is available to test this call. The CDR3 length is 14 residues. Per the germline V gene, CDR1 is SGHTA and CDR2 is FQGTGA. Here the CDR3 reads CASSQDRGTDTQYF.